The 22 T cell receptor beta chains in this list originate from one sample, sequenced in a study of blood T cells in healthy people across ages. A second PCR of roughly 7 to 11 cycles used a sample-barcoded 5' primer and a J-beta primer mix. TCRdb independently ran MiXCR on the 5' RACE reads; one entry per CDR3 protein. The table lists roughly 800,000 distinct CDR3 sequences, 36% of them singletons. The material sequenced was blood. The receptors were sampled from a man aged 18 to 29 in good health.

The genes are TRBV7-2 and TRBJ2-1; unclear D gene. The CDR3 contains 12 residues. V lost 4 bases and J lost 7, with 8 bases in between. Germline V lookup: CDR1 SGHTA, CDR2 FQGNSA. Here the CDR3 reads CASSSLVNEQFF. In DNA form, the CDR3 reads TGTGCCAGCAGCTCCTTGGTAAATGAGCAGTTCTTC. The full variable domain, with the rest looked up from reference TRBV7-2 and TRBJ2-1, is GAGVSQSPSNKVTEKGKDVELRCDPISGHTALYWYRQSLGQGLEFLIYFQGNSAPDKSGLPSDRFSAERTGGSVSTLTIQRTQQEDSAVYLCASSSLVNEQFFGPGTRLTVL.

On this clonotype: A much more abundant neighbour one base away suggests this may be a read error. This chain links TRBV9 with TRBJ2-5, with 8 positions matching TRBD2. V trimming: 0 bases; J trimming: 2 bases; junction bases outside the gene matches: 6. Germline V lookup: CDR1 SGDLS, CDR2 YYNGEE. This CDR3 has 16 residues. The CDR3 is CASSVAPGGGQETQYF. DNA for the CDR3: TGTGCCAGCAGCGTAGCTCCTGGCGGGGGGCAAGAGACCCAGTACTTC.

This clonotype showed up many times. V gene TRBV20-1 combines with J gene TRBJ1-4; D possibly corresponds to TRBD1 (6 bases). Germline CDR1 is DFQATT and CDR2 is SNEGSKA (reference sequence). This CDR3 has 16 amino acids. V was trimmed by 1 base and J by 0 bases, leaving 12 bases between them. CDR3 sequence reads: CSARGETGATNEKLFF. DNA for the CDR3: TGCAGTGCTAGAGGAGAGACAGGCGCAACTAATGAAAAACTGTTTTTT.

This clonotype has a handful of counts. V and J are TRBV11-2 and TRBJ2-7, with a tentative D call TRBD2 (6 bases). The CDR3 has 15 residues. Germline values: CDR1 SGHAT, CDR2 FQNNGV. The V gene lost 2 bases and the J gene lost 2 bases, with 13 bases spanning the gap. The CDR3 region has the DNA TGTGCCAGCAGCTTACCGGCGGGGAGGCCCTACGAGCAGTACTTC. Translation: CASSLPAGRPYEQYF.

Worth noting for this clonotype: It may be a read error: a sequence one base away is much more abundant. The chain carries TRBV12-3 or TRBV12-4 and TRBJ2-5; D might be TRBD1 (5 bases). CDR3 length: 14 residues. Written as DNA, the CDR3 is TGTGCCAGCAGTTTGCAGGGTGGTCAAGAGACCCGGTACTTC. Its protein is CASSLQGGQETRYF.

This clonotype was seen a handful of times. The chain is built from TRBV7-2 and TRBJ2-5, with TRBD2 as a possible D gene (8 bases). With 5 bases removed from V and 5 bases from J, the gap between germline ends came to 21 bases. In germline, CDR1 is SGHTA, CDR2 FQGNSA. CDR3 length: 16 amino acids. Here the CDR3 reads CASSIRGGTVRETQYF. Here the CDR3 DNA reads TGTGCCAGCAGCATCCGGGGGGGGACAGTGCGGGAGACCCAGTACTTC.

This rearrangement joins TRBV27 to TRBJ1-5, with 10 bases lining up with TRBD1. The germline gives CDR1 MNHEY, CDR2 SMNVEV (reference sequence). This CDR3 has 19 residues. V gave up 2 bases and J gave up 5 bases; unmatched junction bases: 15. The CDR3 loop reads CASSLTSRRGQGRYQPQHF. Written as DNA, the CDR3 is TGTGCCAGCAGTTTAACATCCCGTCGGGGACAGGGGAGGTATCAGCCCCAGCATTTT.

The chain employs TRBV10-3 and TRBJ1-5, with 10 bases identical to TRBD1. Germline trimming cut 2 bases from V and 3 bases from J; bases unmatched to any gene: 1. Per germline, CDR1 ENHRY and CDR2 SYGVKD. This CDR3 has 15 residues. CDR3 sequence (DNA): TGTGCCATCAGTGAGGGGACAGGGGCCAATCAGCCCCAGCATTTT. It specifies CAISEGTGANQPQHF.

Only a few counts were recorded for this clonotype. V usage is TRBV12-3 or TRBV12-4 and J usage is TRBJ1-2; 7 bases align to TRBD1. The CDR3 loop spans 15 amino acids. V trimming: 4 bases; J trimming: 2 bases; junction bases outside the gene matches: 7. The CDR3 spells CASSSRGGGNYGYTF. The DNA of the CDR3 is TGTGCCAGCAGTTCCCGAGGGGGCGGGAACTATGGCTACACCTTC.

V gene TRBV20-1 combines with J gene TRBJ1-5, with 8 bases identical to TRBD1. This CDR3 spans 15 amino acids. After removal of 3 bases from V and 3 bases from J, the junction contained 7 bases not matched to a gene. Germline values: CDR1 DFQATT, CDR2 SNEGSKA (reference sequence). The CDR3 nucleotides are TGCAGTGCTAGGGGCGGACAGGGTGACAATCAGCCCCAGCATTTT. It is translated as CSARGGQGDNQPQHF.

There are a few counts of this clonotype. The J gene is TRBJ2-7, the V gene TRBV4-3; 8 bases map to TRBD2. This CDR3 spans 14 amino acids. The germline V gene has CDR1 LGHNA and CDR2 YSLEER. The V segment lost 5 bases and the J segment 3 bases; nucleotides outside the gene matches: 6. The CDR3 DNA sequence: TGCGCCAGCAGCTCCACCGGGGGGGACTACGAGCAGTACTTC. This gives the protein CASSSTGGDYEQYF.

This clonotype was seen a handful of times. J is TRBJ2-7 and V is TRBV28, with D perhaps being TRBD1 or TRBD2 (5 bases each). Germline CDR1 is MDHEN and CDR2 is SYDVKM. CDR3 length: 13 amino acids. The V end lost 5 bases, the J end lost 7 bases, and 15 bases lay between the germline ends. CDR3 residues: CASSLGTYNEQYF. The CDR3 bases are TGTGCCAGCAGTCTCGGGACCTACAATGAGCAGTACTTC.

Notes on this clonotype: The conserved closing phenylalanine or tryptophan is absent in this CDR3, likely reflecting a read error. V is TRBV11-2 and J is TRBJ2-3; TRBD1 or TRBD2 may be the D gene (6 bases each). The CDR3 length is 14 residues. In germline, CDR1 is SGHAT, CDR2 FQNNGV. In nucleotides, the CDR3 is TGTGCCAGCAGCCTAGAAGGGGGGATAGATACGCAGTATATT. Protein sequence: CASSLEGGIDTQYI.

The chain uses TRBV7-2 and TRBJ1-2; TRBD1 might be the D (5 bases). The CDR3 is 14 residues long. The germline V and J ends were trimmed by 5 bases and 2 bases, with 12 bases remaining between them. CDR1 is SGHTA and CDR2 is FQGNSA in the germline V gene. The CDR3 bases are TGTGCCAGCAGCCCCACCCCAGGGAACTATGGCTACACCTTC. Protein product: CASSPTPGNYGYTF.

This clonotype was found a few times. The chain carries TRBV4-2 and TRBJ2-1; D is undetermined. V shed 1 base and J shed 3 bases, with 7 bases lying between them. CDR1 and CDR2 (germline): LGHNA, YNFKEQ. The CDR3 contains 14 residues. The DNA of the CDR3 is TGTGCCAGCAGCCAAGGGGCGTTCTACAATGAGCAGTTCTTC. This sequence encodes CASSQGAFYNEQFF.

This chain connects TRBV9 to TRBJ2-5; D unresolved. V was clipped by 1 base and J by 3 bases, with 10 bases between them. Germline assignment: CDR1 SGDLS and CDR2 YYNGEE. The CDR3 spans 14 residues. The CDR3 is CASSVSGHEETQYF. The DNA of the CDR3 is TGTGCCAGCAGCGTAAGTGGGCACGAAGAGACCCAGTACTTC.

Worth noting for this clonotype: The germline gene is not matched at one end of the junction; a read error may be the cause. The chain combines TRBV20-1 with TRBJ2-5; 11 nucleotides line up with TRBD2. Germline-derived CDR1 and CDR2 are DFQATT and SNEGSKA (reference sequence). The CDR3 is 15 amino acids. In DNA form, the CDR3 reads TGCGGTGCCACCCCGATAGCGGGGGGGTCGGAGACCCAGTACTTC. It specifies CGATPIAGGSETQYF.

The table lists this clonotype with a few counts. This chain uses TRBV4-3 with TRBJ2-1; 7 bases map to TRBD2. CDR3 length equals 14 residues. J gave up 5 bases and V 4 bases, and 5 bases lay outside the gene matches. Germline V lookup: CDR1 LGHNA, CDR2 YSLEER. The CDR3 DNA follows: TGCGCCAGCAGCCCGAGGACTAGAGACAATGAGCAGTTCTTC. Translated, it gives CASSPRTRDNEQFF.

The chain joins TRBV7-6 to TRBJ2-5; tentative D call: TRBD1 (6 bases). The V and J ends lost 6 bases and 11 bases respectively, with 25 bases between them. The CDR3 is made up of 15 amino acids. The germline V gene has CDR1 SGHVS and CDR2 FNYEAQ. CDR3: CASRPGAGKDNEQYF. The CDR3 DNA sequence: TGTGCCAGCAGACCAGGGGCAGGGAAGGACAATGAGCAGTACTTC.

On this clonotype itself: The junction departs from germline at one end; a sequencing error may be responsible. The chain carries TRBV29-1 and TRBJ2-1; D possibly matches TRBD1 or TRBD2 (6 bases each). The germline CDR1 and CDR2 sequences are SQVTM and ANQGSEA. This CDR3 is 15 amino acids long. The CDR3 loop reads CSVVLPGAKINKQFF. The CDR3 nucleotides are TGCAGCGTTGTGCTGCCGGGGGCGAAGATCAATAAGCAGTTCTTC.

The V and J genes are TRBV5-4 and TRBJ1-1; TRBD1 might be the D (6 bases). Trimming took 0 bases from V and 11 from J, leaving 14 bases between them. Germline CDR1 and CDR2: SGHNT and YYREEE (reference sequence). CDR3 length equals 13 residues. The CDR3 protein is CASSLGATGPAFF. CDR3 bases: TGTGCCAGCAGCTTGGGGGCGACAGGCCCCGCTTTCTTT.

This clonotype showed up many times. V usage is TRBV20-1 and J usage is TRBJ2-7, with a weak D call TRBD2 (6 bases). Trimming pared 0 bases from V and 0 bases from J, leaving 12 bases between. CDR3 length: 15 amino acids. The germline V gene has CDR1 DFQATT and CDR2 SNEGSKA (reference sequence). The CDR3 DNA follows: TGCAGTGCTAGAGATCCAACCGGGAGCTCCTACGAGCAGTACTTC. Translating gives CSARDPTGSSYEQYF.